Listed here is a single T cell receptor beta chain. Its specificity is not known. The data are from a study of Ad26.COV2.S vaccination and SARS-CoV-2 variants. Regarding the study as a whole: TCR breadth and depth estimates may have understated total T cell responses. Comparability of non-spike TCR breadth was observed across vaccine and placebo recipients.

Generated by immunoSEQ multiplex PCR, the TCRdb table keeps only in-frame clones and is missing some. The top ten clones hold 9.5% to 15% of a sample with hundreds of thousands of clones, 90% of them seen once. This sample's treatment: about 20 received Ad26.COV2.S at low or high dose, single or two shots; roughly five received placebo; per-sample allocation not given. The samples date from day 63 after the first vaccine or placebo injection. The TCR sequence derives from a person aged 18 to 59 who received the Ad26.COV2.S COVID-19 vaccine or a placebo. The sequencing used peripheral blood, collected in a trial of Ad26.COV2.S vaccine versus placebo.

The CDR3 DNA sequence: TGTGCCAGCAGTTTATCTCTACTGGGCACTGAAGCTTTCTTT. Its protein product is CASSLSLLGTEAFF. The rearrangement joins TRBV28 to TRBJ1-1; unclear D gene. V gave up 1 base and J gave up 4 bases, with 10 bases separating them. CDR1 and CDR2 from the germline V gene are MDHEN and SYDVKM. There are 14 residues in the CDR3.